This TCR beta chain was found in a study of identical twins. Study results and limitations: Memory repertoires lacked the insertion deficit that abundant cord blood beta clonotypes showed.

The ends were cut back, 0 bases at V and 0 bases at J, with 11 bases in the middle. This CDR3 is 16 amino acids long. CDR1 LNHNV and CDR2 YYDKDF come from the germline V gene (reference sequence). TCRdb re-derived calls from the 5' RACE reads in MiXCR, one entry per CDR3 protein. This sample has 1.5 million to 2 million distinct CDR3 sequences, with 32% found just once. This clonotype showed up just a few times. Its antigen is unknown. The gene calls are TRBV15 and TRBJ1-2; D is unclear. Material: cord blood. The origin of this receptor is a newborn girl in good health. The DNA of the CDR3 is TGTGCCACCAGCAGAGATTCAACGTTGACTAACTATGGCTACACCTTC. Translation gives CATSRDSTLTNYGYTF. The variable domain in full, with the rest retrieved from reference TRBV15 and TRBJ1-2, is DAMVIQNPRYQVTQFGKPVTLSCSQTLNHNVMYWYQQKSSQAPKLLFHYYDKDFNNEADTPDNFQSRRPNTSFCFLDIRSPGLGDTAMYLCATSRDSTLTNYGYTFGSGTRLTVV.